One sample yielded the 28 T cell receptor beta chains listed below, sequenced in a study of blood T cells in healthy people across ages. Primers used in a second PCR of about 7 to 12 cycles were a sample-barcoded 5' primer and a J-beta primer mix. TCRdb processed the 5' RACE reads anew with MiXCR; each CDR3 protein has one entry. Of around 1.7 million distinct CDR3 sequences listed, roughly 28% were seen once; the top ten hold about 8%. Sequencing input: blood. These receptors were taken from a woman aged 30 to 39 in good health.

This clonotype was recorded a few times. The chain couples TRBV3-1 to TRBJ2-5; D is possibly TRBD1 or TRBD2 (5 bases each). This CDR3 comprises 15 residues. Germline lookup yields CDR1 LGHDT and CDR2 YNNKEL (reference sequence). V lost 4 bases and J lost 0, with 12 bases in between. CDR3 nucleotides: TGTGCCAGCAGCCCGGGACCCGGAGACCAAGAGACCCAGTACTTC. Encoded protein: CASSPGPGDQETQYF.

On this clonotype itself: This sequence may be a read error, since a much larger clone differs from it by one base. This chain uses TRBV24-1 with TRBJ2-1; a possible D gene is TRBD2 (6 bases). The DNA end favors TRBJ2-7, so the J call may be wrong. Germline lookup yields CDR1 KGHDR and CDR2 SFDVKD. The CDR3 spans 18 residues. CDR3 residues: CATSEPLDAGSSYNEQYF. The DNA of the CDR3 is TGTGCCACCAGTGAACCCCTTGATGCGGGATCCTCCTACAATGAGCAGTACTTC.

As regards this clonotype: This sequence may be a read error, since a much larger clone differs from it by one base. The chain couples TRBV4-3 to TRBJ2-6, with D tentatively TRBD1 (5 bases). Germline V CDR1 and CDR2: LGHNA, YSLEER. This CDR3 has 16 residues. As DNA, the CDR3 is TGCGCCAGCAGCCAAGCCTACGCTTCTGGGGCCGACGTCCTGACTTTC. Translation: CASSQAYASGADVLTF.

V usage is TRBV9 and J usage is TRBJ2-2, with no clear D. The CDR3 sequence is 13 residues long. Germline V gene data show CDR1 as SGDLS and CDR2 as YYNGEE. V was trimmed by 3 bases and J by 5 bases, leaving 8 bases between them. CDR3 sequence reads: CASSAALTGELFF. CDR3 in DNA: TGTGCCAGCAGCGCCGCACTGACCGGGGAGCTGTTTTTT.

V gene TRBV2 combines with J gene TRBJ2-1; no reliable D call. The CDR3 length is 14 residues. The V gene's germline CDR1 is SNHLY and CDR2 FYNNEI. V was clipped by 7 bases and J by 13 bases, with 23 bases between them. The CDR3 DNA reads TGTGCCAGCATTGCCGAAGGGTCCTCCACGAAACAGTTCTTC. Protein sequence: CASIAEGSSTKQFF.

The chain combines TRBV6-5 with TRBJ2-1; 10 positions match TRBD2. This CDR3 is 14 amino acids long. The ends lost 10 bases at V and 6 bases at J; junction bases unmatched: 9. Germline V gene lookup returns CDR1 MNHEY and CDR2 SVGAGI. Here the CDR3 DNA reads TGTGCCACTCACCCTAGCGGGAGAAGCAATGAGCAGTTCTTC. The encoded protein is CATHPSGRSNEQFF.

V is TRBV12-3 or TRBV12-4 and J is TRBJ2-5; 7 bases agree with TRBD2. The junction had 11 bases not matched to a gene; V was cut back by 2 bases and J by 2 bases. The CDR3 has 17 residues. The DNA for the CDR3 is TGTGCCAGCAGTTTATCCTCCGGTGGAGCGGGACAAGAGACCCAGTACTTC. Translated: CASSLSSGGAGQETQYF.

Only a few counts were recorded for this clonotype. Since a much larger clone is just one base distant, this may be a read error. This sequence joins TRBV7-2 and TRBJ2-5; D gene ambiguous. Germline V CDR1 and CDR2: SGHTA, FQGNSA. The CDR3 runs 14 residues. CDR3 protein: CANSPRMVGETQYF. The CDR3 DNA is TGTGCCAACAGCCCCCGAATGGTGGGGGAGACCCAGTACTTC.

This clonotype was counted many times. This chain links TRBV10-3 with TRBJ2-5, with 11 positions matching TRBD1. Per the germline V gene, CDR1 is ENHRY and CDR2 is SYGVKD. The CDR3 length is 14 residues. V trimming: 5 bases; J trimming: 5 bases; junction bases outside the gene matches: 4. The CDR3 coding sequence is TGTGCCATCAGTACCGGGACAGGGGGTGAGACCCAGTACTTC. Translation gives CAISTGTGGETQYF.

The chain has TRBV5-1 and TRBJ2-3, with TRBD2 identical over 10 bases. J was trimmed by 1 base and V by 1 base; bases with no gene match: 12. Germline values: CDR1 SGHRS, CDR2 YFSETQ. The CDR3 is 19 residues long. The CDR3 here is CASSLSERGGSVGTDTQYF. The CDR3 DNA reads TGCGCCAGCAGCTTGTCGGAGCGGGGGGGATCTGTTGGCACAGATACGCAGTATTTT.

This clonotype was counted at least ten times. The rearrangement links TRBV15 to TRBJ2-5, with a tentative D call TRBD2 (5 bases). CDR3 length: 14 amino acids. Trimming removed 0 bases from V and 5 bases from J, with 10 bases in between. CDR1 and CDR2 from the germline V gene are LNHNV and YYDKDF (reference sequence). The CDR3 reads CATSRDRAAETQYF. CDR3 in DNA: TGTGCCACCAGCAGAGATAGAGCGGCGGAGACCCAGTACTTC.

This clonotype was seen repeatedly, ten times or more. The chain combines TRBV12-3 or TRBV12-4 with TRBJ2-6; D remains unclear. Trimming removed 8 bases from V and 0 bases from J, with 8 bases in between. The CDR3 totals 14 residues. This chain's CDR3 is CASGTLSGANVLTF. CDR3 nucleotide sequence: TGTGCCAGCGGTACTCTCTCTGGGGCCAACGTCCTGACTTTC.

This chain links TRBV11-2 with TRBJ2-4; D is ambiguous. Germline lookup yields CDR1 SGHAT and CDR2 FQNNGV. This CDR3 is 15 amino acids long. Trimming left V 5 bases short and J 0 bases short, with 11 bases between. The CDR3 loop is CASSNAAGAKNIQYF. The CDR3 region has the DNA TGTGCCAGCAGCAACGCCGCAGGAGCCAAAAACATTCAGTACTTC.

This clonotype was counted only a few times. Since a much larger clone is just one base distant, this may be a read error. V gene TRBV6-5 combines with J gene TRBJ1-1; no clear D. Looked up from germline, CDR1 is MNHEY and CDR2 is SVGAGI. Deletions cut 6 bases from V and 1 base from J, with 15 bases between. CDR3 length equals 15 residues. Written as DNA, the CDR3 is TGTGCCAGCAGCCCAAGGACTATAGCGAACACTGAAGCTTTCTTT. Its translation is CASSPRTIANTEAFF.

To note about this clonotype: A read error is possible here, since a much larger clone lies one base away. The J gene is TRBJ2-4, the V gene TRBV4-2; D is unclear. CDR3 length: 13 amino acids. V was shortened by 6 bases and J by 13 bases, with 19 bases between the two germline ends. Germline V gives CDR1 LGHNA, CDR2 YNFKEQ. The CDR3 spells CASRQFDGYVQYF. DNA for the CDR3: TGTGCCAGCAGGCAGTTCGACGGCTACGTGCAGTACTTC.

This chain links TRBV20-1 with TRBJ2-3, with D possibly matching TRBD2 (6 bases). Trimming shortened V by 6 bases and J by 0 bases, and 16 bases separated the two germline ends. Per germline, CDR1 DFQATT and CDR2 SNEGSKA (reference sequence). The CDR3 covers 15 residues. CDR3 sequence: CSAHPTGTSTDTQYF. The CDR3 DNA is TGCAGTGCCCACCCCACCGGGACTAGCACAGATACGCAGTATTTT.

The V gene is TRBV19, the J gene TRBJ2-3; D ambiguous. CDR1 and CDR2 (germline): LNHDA, SQIVND (reference sequence). V was pared by 4 bases and J by 2 bases, with 10 bases between. The CDR3 consists of 14 residues. CDR3 sequence (DNA): TGTGCCAGTAGTACGACCATTGACACAGATACGCAGTATTTT. This codes for CASSTTIDTDTQYF.

This clonotype was counted a few times. V gene TRBV9 combines with J gene TRBJ2-2, with 7 bases matching TRBD2. J was trimmed by 0 bases and V by 7 bases; bases with no gene match: 6. Germline loops: CDR1 SGDLS, CDR2 YYNGEE. The CDR3 has 15 residues. The DNA for the CDR3 is TGTGCCAGCTCCCAAGCGGGAACGAACACCGGGGAGCTGTTTTTT. This sequence encodes CASSQAGTNTGELFF.

The rearrangement links TRBV29-1 to TRBJ1-5, with D perhaps matching TRBD1 (6 bases). This CDR3 comprises 12 residues. The V and J ends lost 6 bases and 7 bases respectively, with 13 bases between them. Germline lookup yields CDR1 SQVTM and CDR2 ANQGSEA. CDR3 loop: CSVTTGGQPQHF. CDR3 in DNA: TGCAGCGTAACGACAGGCGGCCAGCCCCAGCATTTT.

The J gene is TRBJ2-7, the V gene TRBV6-1; TRBD2 might be the D (6 bases). This CDR3 region has 15 residues. Germline CDR1 MNHNS, CDR2 SASEGT. Trimming stripped 4 bases from V and 6 bases from J, with 19 bases between. The CDR3 here is CASSGGTGPMGEQYF. In DNA, the CDR3 is TGTGCCAGCAGTGGCGGGACGGGACCGATGGGCGAGCAGTACTTC.

Comment on this clonotype: A read error may be the cause here, since a much bigger clone is one base away. The chain employs TRBV29-1 and TRBJ2-7, with 8 bases fitting TRBD2. This CDR3 region has 14 residues. The V gene's germline CDR1 is SQVTM and CDR2 ANQGSEA. With 7 bases clipped from V and 4 bases from J, the junction kept 12 bases outside the gene matches. The CDR3 is CSAARTSSIYEQYF. The DNA of the CDR3 is TGCAGCGCGGCAAGGACTAGCAGCATTTACGAGCAGTACTTC.

The rearrangement links TRBV5-6 to TRBJ2-1, with D tentatively TRBD1 (7 bases). V was clipped by 4 bases and J by 6 bases, with 17 bases between them. The germline gives CDR1 SGHDT, CDR2 YYEEEE. This CDR3 region has 15 residues. The DNA of the CDR3 is TGTGCCAGCAGCATACTGACAGGGAGGCCCAATGAGCAGTTCTTC. Protein product: CASSILTGRPNEQFF.

This clonotype was found a few times. The chain carries TRBV18 and TRBJ2-1; D remains unclear. CDR1 and CDR2 (germline): KGHSH, LQKENI. The CDR3 has 13 residues. The V gene lost 5 bases and the J gene lost 5 bases, with 10 bases spanning the gap. CDR3 sequence reads: CASSSSENNEQFF. CDR3 in DNA: TGTGCCAGCTCATCCTCCGAAAACAATGAGCAGTTCTTC.

A note on this clonotype: With a much larger clone just one base away, this may be a read error. This sequence joins TRBV29-1 and TRBJ2-7, with D perhaps TRBD2 (6 bases). V was trimmed by 8 bases and J by 3 bases, leaving 8 bases between them. The CDR3 runs 10 residues. The germline V gene has CDR1 SQVTM and CDR2 ANQGSEA. The CDR3, as DNA: TGCAGCACGGGGGACTACGAGCAGTACTTC. This gives the protein CSTGDYEQYF.

This clonotype turned up a few times. The chain joins TRBV13 to TRBJ2-7, with TRBD2 matching over 8 bases. Germline trimming cut 4 bases from V and 1 base from J; bases unmatched to any gene: 3. CDR1 and CDR2 (germline): PRHDT, FYEKMQ (reference sequence). The CDR3 has 14 amino acids. In DNA form, the CDR3 reads TGTGCCAGCAGCTCGCGGGAGGATTCCTACGAGCAGTACTTC. It specifies CASSSREDSYEQYF. The full variable domain, with the rest looked up from reference TRBV13 and TRBJ2-7, is AAGVIQSPRHLIKEKRETATLKCYPIPRHDTVYWYQQGPGQDPQFLISFYEKMQSDKGSIPDRFSAQQFSDYHSELNMSSLELGDSALYFCASSSREDSYEQYFGPGTRLTVT.

The chain links TRBV4-1 to TRBJ1-3; D is ambiguous. V was trimmed by 1 base and J by 0 bases, leaving 10 bases between them. Germline-derived CDR1 and CDR2 are MGHRA and YSYEKL. The CDR3 consists of 16 residues. The CDR3 spells CASSQGPSYSGNTIYF. The CDR3 coding sequence is TGCGCCAGCAGCCAAGGTCCTAGCTACTCTGGAAACACCATATATTTT.

CDR3 region: CAMRGVSNTGELFF. DNA for the CDR3: TGTGCCATGCGGGGGGTATCGAACACCGGGGAGCTGTTTTTT. The chain links TRBV2 to TRBJ2-2; 8 nucleotides line up with TRBD2. V was pared by 10 bases and J by 0 bases, with 4 bases of the junction left unmatched. The germline CDR1 and CDR2 sequences are SNHLY and FYNNEI. The CDR3 totals 14 residues.

This clonotype has more than one count but fewer than ten. The chain carries TRBV7-2 and TRBJ2-7, with 14 nucleotides matching TRBD2. Trimming at V came to 5 bases and at J to 2 bases, leaving 5 bases not matched to a gene. CDR3 length: 16 residues. Germline loops: CDR1 SGHTA, CDR2 FQGNSA. The CDR3, as DNA: TGTGCCAGCAGCGTAGGGACTAGCGGGGGCCCCTACGAGCAGTACTTC. Translation gives CASSVGTSGGPYEQYF.